This is a list of T cell receptor beta chains from one sample in a study of CD8 T cells in ankylosing spondylitis. TCRdb itself ran the 5' RACE reads through MiXCR, one entry per CDR3 protein. Among some 700,000 distinct CDR3 sequences, over 15% were seen once, and the ten largest hold about 19%. The sample taken for sequencing was blood, either unsorted or a sorted T cell fraction (not recorded which). The receptors stem from a male donor with ankylosing spondylitis. Both conserved end residues are part of each CDR3. Each record gives: J gene, clone size, V gene, D gene, CDR3 DNA, CDR3 protein. The D gene is left open where the match is weak. Only some rows state a clone size, as once, few, many or a class for expanded clones.

>TRBJ1-4|.|TRBV12-3/TRBV12-4|.
TGTGCCAGCAGTAGACTCAGCAGGGAGCGTGAAAAACTGTTTTTT
CASSRLSREREKLFF
>TRBJ2-2|.|TRBV5-1|TRBD2
TGCGCCAGCAGCTTGATCAGCGGGGCCACCGGGGAGCTGTTTTTT
CASSLISGATGELFF
>TRBJ2-5|.|TRBV12-3/TRBV12-4|TRBD1
TGTGCCAGCAGTCGGACAGGGGGCATCGAGACCCAGTACTTC
CASSRTGGIETQYF
>TRBJ1-1|few|TRBV5-1|.
TGCGCCAGCAGCTTGGATCCAGGGTGGGACACTGAAGCTTTCTTT
CASSLDPGWDTEAFF
>TRBJ2-7|few|TRBV20-1|.
TGCAGTGCTAGAGCCCAGGTAGAGCAGTACTTC
CSARAQVEQYF
>TRBJ2-5|.|TRBV20-1|.
TGCAGTGCTCCGCTGTCCCGGGACCCCTCGGCGACCCAGTACTTC
CSAPLSRDPSATQYF
>TRBJ2-7|.|TRBV14|.
TGTGCCAGCAGCCAAGGGGTCGGGGGCCCTAGTGACGAGCAGTACTTC
CASSQGVGGPSDEQYF
>TRBJ2-1|few|TRBV27|.
TGTGCCAGCAGTTTATGGGGGCCCTTAGCTTATAATGAGCAGTTCTTC
CASSLWGPLAYNEQFF
>TRBJ1-2|.|TRBV6-5|TRBD1
TGTGCCAGCAGTTACTCGGACAGGGTCTATGGCTACACCTTC
CASSYSDRVYGYTF
>TRBJ2-7|.|TRBV6-2/TRBV6-3|.
TGTGCCAGCACCGGGGACCGACTGATCTACGAGCAGTACTTC
CASTGDRLIYEQYF
>TRBJ2-7|.|TRBV7-8|.
TGTGCCAGCAGCTTAAGGTTGGCCCAGAGGTACGAGCAGTACTTC
CASSLRLAQRYEQYF
>TRBJ2-1|many|TRBV12-3/TRBV12-4|TRBD2
TGTGCCAGCAGTTCCTTACTAGCGGGAGGCTACAATGAGCAGTTCTTC
CASSSLLAGGYNEQFF
>TRBJ2-5|.|TRBV12-3/TRBV12-4|TRBD2
TGTGCCAGCAGTTTTTGGCTAGCGGGAGGGCGAGAGACCCAGTACTTC
CASSFWLAGGRETQYF
>TRBJ2-3|few|TRBV11-2|TRBD2
TGTGCCAGCAGCTCCCCACACTCTAGCGGGAGGGCGAAGTCAGATACGCAGTATTTT
CASSSPHSSGRAKSDTQYF
>TRBJ2-1|once|TRBV14|TRBD2
TGTGCCAGCAGCCAGTTACCGCCGGGACTAGCTCCTTTGGAGCAGTTCTTC
CASSQLPPGLAPLEQFF
>TRBJ2-3|.|TRBV12-3/TRBV12-4|.
TGTGCCAGCAGTTTAAGAACGAGTTGGGGCACAGATACGCAGTATTTT
CASSLRTSWGTDTQYF
>TRBJ2-1|.|TRBV9|.
TGTGCCAGCAGCGTAGCTCTGGCAAACAATGAGCAGTTCTTC
CASSVALANNEQFF
>TRBJ2-2|.|TRBV11-1|.
TGTGCCAGCAGCGACAGGATGAGGATTGACTTGAACACCGGGGAGCTGTTTTTT
CASSDRMRIDLNTGELFF
>TRBJ2-6|.|TRBV27|.
TGTGCCAGCAGTTTTGGAGCCGTCTACTCTGGGGCCAACGTCCTGACTTTC
CASSFGAVYSGANVLTF
>TRBJ2-3|.|TRBV6-2/TRBV6-3|.
TGTGCCAGCAGTTACCAGCTCCCCACAGATACGCAGTATTTT
CASSYQLPTDTQYF
>TRBJ1-1|.|TRBV5-1|.
TGCGCCAGCAGCTTGGAGCGGCACACTGAAGCTTTCTTT
CASSLERHTEAFF
>TRBJ2-1|few|TRBV20-1|.
TGCAGTGCCCCACGACTGGCCAGCAATGAGCAGTTCTTC
CSAPRLASNEQFF
>TRBJ2-7|few|TRBV20-1|TRBD2
TGCAGTGCGACTTCTACTAGCGGGCAGAGCTCCTACGAGCAGTACTTC
CSATSTSGQSSYEQYF
>TRBJ2-5|.|TRBV7-2|TRBD1
TGTGCCAGCAGCTTTGGGACAGGTCTTCGCCAAGAGACCCAGTACTTC
CASSFGTGLRQETQYF
>TRBJ2-7|.|TRBV6-1|TRBD2
TGTGCCAGCAGTCCCTGGACTAGCGGGGGACAGCAGTACTTC
CASSPWTSGGQQYF
>TRBJ1-2|.|TRBV12-3/TRBV12-4|.
TGTGCCAGCAGTTTAATGGGGATACGCGGCTACACCTTC
CASSLMGIRGYTF
>TRBJ2-2|many|TRBV5-1|TRBD2
TGCGCCAGCAGGACTAGCGGAAACACCGGGGAGCTGTTTTTT
CASRTSGNTGELFF
>TRBJ2-1|.|TRBV29-1|TRBD2
TGCAGCGTTTCGACTAGCGGGAGTGGCAATGAGCAGTTCTTC
CSVSTSGSGNEQFF
>TRBJ2-1|few|TRBV5-1|TRBD1
TGCGCCAGCAGCTTGCAGGGGGCAAGGAATGAGCAGTTCTTC
CASSLQGARNEQFF
>TRBJ1-1|few|TRBV5-1|.
TGCGCCAGCAGCTTGGCCCCGGGGGCTGGGACTGAAGCTTTCTTT
CASSLAPGAGTEAFF
>TRBJ2-3|.|TRBV5-5|TRBD1
TGTGCCAGCAGCTTGCCCGGGACAGCTAGCACAGATACGCAGTATTTT
CASSLPGTASTDTQYF
>TRBJ2-7|many|TRBV5-1|.
TGCGCCAGCGGCGTGGGACCCAGCTCCTACGAGCAGTACTTC
CASGVGPSSYEQYF
>TRBJ2-7|few|TRBV5-1|.
TGCGCCAGCAGCTTGGGGCTCTACGGCACCTACGAGCAGTACTTC
CASSLGLYGTYEQYF
>TRBJ2-1|few|TRBV29-1|TRBD2
TGCAGCGTACGGCGGGGGTATTCCTACAATGAGCAGTTCTTC
CSVRRGYSYNEQFF
>TRBJ2-7|.|TRBV4-1|.
TGCGCCAGCAGCCAAGTCCCGGGCCAGAAAACGGAGCAGTACTTC
CASSQVPGQKTEQYF
>TRBJ2-7|.|TRBV11-2|TRBD2
TGTGCCAGCAGCTTAACTAGCGGGGGGGCTTACGAGCAGTACTTC
CASSLTSGGAYEQYF
>TRBJ2-5|.|TRBV9|TRBD1
TGTGCCAGCAGCCCCCGTCGACAGGGGTTCCAAGAGACCCAGTACTTC
CASSPRRQGFQETQYF
>TRBJ2-7|few|TRBV20-1|.
TGCAGTGCGAGGGGCCTCGGGCAGGCCTATTCCTACGAGCAGTACTTC
CSARGLGQAYSYEQYF
>TRBJ1-2|.|TRBV13|TRBD1
TGTGCCAGCAGCTTTTTACAGGGGCCTAACTATGGCTACACCTTC
CASSFLQGPNYGYTF
>TRBJ2-4|.|TRBV19|.
TGTGCCAGTAGTCCCGGACCGTCTGACCTGGCCAAAAACATTCAGTACTTC
CASSPGPSDLAKNIQYF
>TRBJ2-4|.|TRBV20-1|.
TGCAGTGCTAGAGATTCAACAGGGGAGGGCAAAAACATTCAGTACTTC
CSARDSTGEGKNIQYF
>TRBJ2-1|.|TRBV6-6|.
TGTGCCAGCAGTTATGGCTCCACGAATGAGCAGTTCTTC
CASSYGSTNEQFF
>TRBJ2-7|few|TRBV6-2/TRBV6-3|.
TGTGCCAGCACGCGGTTTAGCGGAGACTACGAGCAGTACTTC
CASTRFSGDYEQYF
>TRBJ1-5|.|TRBV24-1|.
TGTGCCACCAGTTCAACGGGGCAGCCCCAGCATTTT
CATSSTGQPQHF
>TRBJ1-6|many|TRBV2|TRBD1
TGTGCCAGCAGTGACGTTGGACAGGGGGTTCGTGCGGATTCACCCCTCCACTTT
CASSDVGQGVRADSPLHF
>TRBJ2-7|few|TRBV5-1|TRBD1
TGCGCCAGCAGCTTGGGGACAGGGGGAGCCTACGAGCAGTACTTC
CASSLGTGGAYEQYF
>TRBJ1-4|.|TRBV4-2|.
TGTGCCAGCAGCCAAGACAGACCGAATGAAAAACTGTTTTTT
CASSQDRPNEKLFF
>TRBJ2-7|few|TRBV20-1|.
TGCAGTGCTAGAGATCTTGACAGCTCCTACGAGCAGTACTTC
CSARDLDSSYEQYF
>TRBJ2-1|.|TRBV11-2|.
TGTGCCAGCAGCCTATGGGCCGGGAGCTCCTACAATGAGCAGTTCTTC
CASSLWAGSSYNEQFF
>TRBJ2-3|.|TRBV28|.
TGTGCCAGCAGTTCGCCGGGAGCCGGCGGGGATACGCAGTATTTT
CASSSPGAGGDTQYF
>TRBJ2-1|many|TRBV4-1|.
TGCGCCAGCAGCCAAGGTCCGTTGGTTCGGGATGAGCAGTTCTTC
CASSQGPLVRDEQFF
>TRBJ2-7|many|TRBV12-3/TRBV12-4|TRBD1
TGTGCCAGCACCCCGGGACAGGGTACCTACGAGCAGTACTTC
CASTPGQGTYEQYF
>TRBJ2-2|many|TRBV12-3/TRBV12-4|.
TGTGCCAGCAGTCCCGCCGACGCCTCCACCGGGGAGCTGTTTTTT
CASSPADASTGELFF
>TRBJ2-7|many|TRBV25-1|TRBD1
TGTGCCAGCAGTGACCCAAAGGGACAGGGGGTGAAAGAGCAGTACTTC
CASSDPKGQGVKEQYF